This T cell receptor beta chain was obtained from a study of blood T cell repertoires in COVID-19 (TCRdb year 2020). Concerning the study at large: Samples covering the acute and convalescent phases of COVID-19 were provided by collaborators in the United States, Italy and Spain. Samples came from the ongoing ImmuneRACE study (first 160 participants) plus 1,254 subjects from 6 global collaborators. The repertoires were released in a freely available public database intended as a resource for research on the immune response to SARS-CoV-2. The prospective study material was composed of cDNA or gDNA derived from T cells, B-cell-depleted T cells, or PBMCs. Deeply sampled blood TCRbeta repertoires from subjects exposed to, actively infected with, or recovered from COVID-19 were included in the dataset. Where HLA class I and class II types were available, the types were taken from metadata supplied by the sample provider, not from assay-based typing. Sample metadata almost always included a de-identified subject ID, COVID-19 status, age in years and sex. Overall study results and their limits: Clinical and demographic metadata were provided uncurated, with the amount varying by source and participant.

The collaborating institutions used their own protocols to collect whole blood in K2EDTA tubes. For TCRbeta analysis, collaborators shipped samples in one of three forms: frozen whole blood, isolated PBMCs, or DNA extracted from either of those sample types. A remark on this clone: It has no known antigen specificity. Within one base of it there is no much larger clone, and no base qualities were kept.

TCRbeta CDR3 regions were amplified from genomic DNA using the immunoSEQ Assay, a bias-controlled multiplex PCR. Regarding the original processing steps: The number of nucleated cells in each sample was estimated by amplification of reference gene primers within the assay. To quantify the absolute abundance of each unique TCRbeta CDR3 rearrangement, sequence reads were collapsed and filtered. Productive Simpson clonality was computed per sample as the square root of Simpson's diversity index over productive rearrangements. Here the immuneACCESS table is served through TCRdb, limited to in-frame sequences with V and J called. Missing clones are a known gap in these copies; in checked studies unresolved V genes cover under half, and the rest lacks a known reason. The DNA gave D and trimming, while V, J and clone size come from that table. The sample table contains some 260,000 clones; only one count was recorded for approximately 82% of them. 4.9% of the sample rests with the top ten.

The cysteine opens and the phenylalanine closes a CDR3 of 17 amino acids. Kept here is only the CDR3 DNA, which spans 51 bases and is read in frame from base 1. Based on the germline V gene, the CDR1 and CDR2 sequences are SNHLY and FYNNEI. V is pruned by 3 bases and J by 2 bases, leaving 9 bases of the junction without a gene match. The sequence was collected from a woman older than 75 with active or convalescent COVID-19. Specimen: peripheral blood. The chain couples TRBV2 to TRBJ1-3; the central 8 bases match TRBD1. CDR3 region: CASSEAPQQGAGNTIYF. In nucleotides, the sequence is TGTGCCAGCAGTGAGGCGCCGCAACAGGGGGCTGGAAACACCATATATTTT.